This TCR beta chain was found in a study of PD-1 blockade in classical Hodgkin lymphoma (dated by TCRdb to between 2020 and 2021). As for the study more broadly: The study used CyTOF and TCR beta sequencing to define a peripheral blood immune signature of response to PD-1 blockade in classical Hodgkin lymphoma.

Genomic DNA was extracted with the Qiagen DNeasy kit from unsorted PBMCs and from negatively selected CD4+ and CD8+ fractions. TCR beta CDR3 regions were amplified by immunoSEQ multiplex PCR using primers annealing to V and J segments. A synthetic immune receptor repertoire was used to minimize amplification bias, and any remaining bias was removed computationally after sequencing. Regarding the original processing steps: Repertoire diversity was quantified as the Shannon entropy index using custom Python scripts. Unsorted, CD4+ and CD8+ repertoires were analyzed separately, except in combined analyses where CD4+ and CD8+ sequences were merged in silico. TCRdb took this table from immuneACCESS and kept in-frame rearrangements with V and J called. Such tables lack part of the clones; where checked against another copy, unresolved V genes explain under half of the gap, and the rest is unexplained. V, J and clone size are taken as reported in that table, and D and trimming were inferred from the DNA itself. For this sample the table gives tens of thousands of clones, of which 90% to 95% were detected only once. About 3.8% of the sample goes to the ten largest clones.

What this sample's time point label stands for: newly diagnosed, previously untreated cHL patient sample. As a comparison group for the relapsed/refractory trial patients, PBMCs from patients with newly diagnosed, previously untreated classical Hodgkin lymphoma were sequenced. After peripheral blood was drawn into 8 mL Vacutainer Cell Preparation Tubes, PBMCs were isolated by centrifugation and then cryopreserved. As to this clone: Its antigen is still unknown. No base-level quality is on record; no much larger clone is a single base apart.

What the work shows at the level of the full study, not this receptor alone: The study was restricted to a single clinical trial cohort, and the causes of repertoire differences, possibly disease activity or prior therapy, were left undefined. Newly diagnosed patients were reported to have lower baseline TCR diversity than healthy donors, and relapsed/refractory patients were reported to have lower baseline TCR diversity still.

CDR1 and CDR2 were assigned from the germline V gene (reference sequence) as SGHKS and YYEKEE. At the junction V is shortened by 4 bases and J by 6 bases, with 19 bases in between. Including the terminal cysteine and phenylalanine, the CDR3 comprises 16 residues. The CDR3 DNA has 48 bases and is translated from base 1. Material: peripheral blood mononuclear cells (PBMCs). This clonotype was sampled from a human donor with classical Hodgkin lymphoma. The chain is made from TRBV5-5 and TRBJ2-2; D gene: possibly TRBD1, on 7 matching bases. Here is the DNA: TGTGCCAGCAGCCTAATATCGACAGGGAGGCCCGGGGAGCTGTTTTTT. It translates as CASSLISTGRPGELFF.